A selection of T cell receptor beta chains follows, all from one sample in a study of T-cell reconstitution after alpha-beta-depleted transplantation in children. Each CDR3 protein is one row after TCRdb ran MiXCR on the PCR reads. Here the sample spans 300,000 to 350,000 distinct CDR3 sequences, around 15% being singletons. The material was PBMCs, mostly from graft donor cells, obtained 360 days after TCRalphabeta/CD19-depleted stem cell transplant. These receptors all stem from a male patient aged 2 to 10 who had a stem cell transplant for acute lymphoblastic leukemia, so the T cells may come from the graft donor. Each CDR3 is given without its conserved first and last residue.

v_gene	j_gene	CDR3aa
TRBV28	TRBJ2-1	ASSSLSKGPSSYNEQF
TRBV20-1	TRBJ2-5	SARPGVAGAETQY
TRBV5-6	TRBJ1-2	ASSLTPIGGYGYT
TRBV7-8	TRBJ1-6	ASNDRERGNSPLH
TRBV5-5	TRBJ2-1	ASSPALSSYNEQF
TRBV5-1	TRBJ1-2	ASSLGQRIYGYT
TRBV4-3	TRBJ2-3	ASSPNPGTSLSTHTQY
TRBV4-2	TRBJ2-2	ASNARGQPTGELF
TRBV2	TRBJ1-5	ASSDGNGYSNQPQH
TRBV28	TRBJ2-5	ASSFSTGGLETQY
TRBV24-1	TRBJ2-2	ATSGGNTGELF
TRBV12-3/TRBV12-4	TRBJ2-1	ASSLSLGEQF
TRBV9	TRBJ2-1	ASSVDQLSSFYNEQF
TRBV5-1	TRBJ2-7	ASSRSSLNWGVWIDGDYEQY
TRBV10-3	TRBJ2-3	AISEGGSTDTQY
TRBV2	TRBJ1-4	ASRQGLTPNEKLF
TRBV4-2	TRBJ2-7	ASSQDPYYEQY
TRBV28	TRBJ2-5	ASSFNPRDRGLETQY
TRBV6-5	TRBJ2-7	ASSSEGREEFGYEQY
TRBV6-6	TRBJ2-7	ASSYGVYEQY
TRBV29-1	TRBJ2-2	SVGEGADGELF
TRBV10-3	TRBJ2-5	AIKRTSGRQETQY
TRBV7-8	TRBJ2-7	ASSSEGNYYEQY
TRBV12-3/TRBV12-4	TRBJ2-1	ASASGKYNEQF
TRBV12-3/TRBV12-4	TRBJ2-7	ASSPSIYEQY
TRBV3-1	TRBJ2-7	ASSQAASGNYEQY
TRBV3-1	TRBJ1-2	ASSQGAGYGYT
TRBV29-1	TRBJ2-3	SVEGGAEISTDTQY
TRBV12-3/TRBV12-4	TRBJ2-3	ASSLGPVNTDTQY
TRBV7-2	TRBJ1-1	ASSLAGHTEAF
TRBV11-2	TRBJ2-1	ASSLERTGIGFNEQF
TRBV5-1	TRBJ2-5	ASSPLPGQGEETQY
TRBV5-5	TRBJ1-5	ASSFYGDQPQH
TRBV4-3	TRBJ2-7	ASSQDVQGAYEQY
TRBV12-3/TRBV12-4	TRBJ2-1	ASSPGGLVGSYNEQF